The 20 T cell receptor beta chains given below trace back to one sample, sequenced in a study of shared clonotypes between healthy human individuals. Sequencing was performed with immunoSEQ multiplex PCR; in TCRdb, only in-frame clones are kept and a portion is missing. In the table there are nearly 1 million clones, over 60% of which are singletons. The source material was memory CD4+ T cells sorted from blood. Specified subset: CD45RA-negative fraction. These receptors were collected from a man aged 18 to 29 in good health.

The chain links TRBV30 to TRBJ1-2; 7 bases match TRBD1. Germline CDR1 is GTSNPN and CDR2 is SVGIG (reference sequence). The CDR3 has 11 residues. V dropped 7 bases and J dropped 2; count of bases not matched to a gene: 1. The CDR3 DNA sequence: TGTGCCTCGGGACAGAACTATGGCTACACCTTC. Its translation is CASGQNYGYTF.

The chain recombines TRBV5-1 with TRBJ1-4, with D unresolved. The V end was cut by 0 bases, the J end by 0 bases, with 3 bases between. Germline assignment: CDR1 SGHRS and CDR2 YFSETQ. This CDR3 contains 14 residues. The CDR3: CASSLETTNEKLFF. CDR3 DNA sequence: TGCGCCAGCAGCTTGGAGACAACTAATGAAAAACTGTTTTTT.

The chain combines TRBV4-2 with TRBJ2-2, with 8 bases identical to TRBD2. Trimming cost V 0 bases and J 5 bases; bases outside gene matches: 8. CDR3 size: 17 residues. CDR1 and CDR2 (germline): LGHNA, YNFKEQ. As DNA, the CDR3 is TGTGCCAGCAGCCAAGAGAACGGGAGGGCCGGTACCGGGGAGCTGTTTTTT. Protein product: CASSQENGRAGTGELFF.

The chain uses TRBV30 and TRBJ1-5, with D unclear. Trimming pared 2 bases from V and 4 bases from J, leaving 9 bases between. The CDR3 has 13 amino acids. CDR1 and CDR2 (germline): GTSNPN, SVGIG (reference sequence). CDR3 residues: CAWSCQINQPQHF. CDR3 DNA: TGTGCCTGGAGTTGTCAAATTAATCAGCCCCAGCATTTT.

This clone appeared once. The chain joins TRBV11-2 to TRBJ2-5; weak D call: TRBD2 (6 bases). Trimming stripped 1 base from V and 4 bases from J, with 10 bases between. There are 14 residues in the CDR3. Germline V gives CDR1 SGHAT, CDR2 FQNNGV. The CDR3 loop is CASSLGFGGETQYF. DNA of the CDR3: TGTGCCAGCAGCTTAGGGTTCGGGGGAGAGACCCAGTACTTC.

This clone has only a few counts. V and J are TRBV7-9 and TRBJ1-2, with 8 bases aligning to TRBD1. From germline, CDR1 is SEHNR and CDR2 FQNEAQ (reference sequence). V lost 0 bases and J lost 4; bases outside the gene matches: 10. The CDR3 length is 17 residues. CDR3 in amino acids: CASSLAAQGVSVYGYTF. In DNA form, the CDR3 reads TGTGCCAGCAGCTTAGCTGCACAGGGGGTTTCGGTCTATGGCTACACCTTC. The whole variable domain, remainder taken from reference TRBV7-9 and TRBJ1-2, is DTGVSQNPRHKITKRGQNVTFRCDPISEHNRLYWYRQTLGQGPEFLTYFQNEAQLEKSRLLSDRFSAERPKGSFSTLEIQRTEQGDSAMYLCASSLAAQGVSVYGYTFGSGTRLTVV.

This chain connects TRBV5-1 to TRBJ1-6; weak D call: TRBD1 (5 bases). The V gene's germline CDR1 is SGHRS and CDR2 YFSETQ. The CDR3 consists of 15 residues. V shed 1 base and J shed 15 bases, with 20 bases lying between them. Here the CDR3 DNA reads TGCGCCAGCAGCTTGTCTGGTCCGGACACCCATCACCTCCACTTT. Residues: CASSLSGPDTHHLHF. Combining the CDR3 with reference TRBV5-1 and TRBJ1-6 gives the whole variable domain KAGVTQTPRYLIKTRGQQVTLSCSPISGHRSVSWYQQTPGQGLQFLFEYFSETQRNKGNFPGRFSGRQFSNSRSEMNVSTLELGDSALYLCASSLSGPDTHHLHFGNGTRLTVT.

This rearrangement joins TRBV7-2 to TRBJ1-3; D is ambiguous. The CDR3 length is 13 residues. CDR1 and CDR2 from the germline V gene are SGHTA and FQGNSA. V lost 5 bases and J lost 4, with 9 bases in between. The CDR3 DNA reads as TGTGCCAGCAGCATGCAGAGGGGAAACACCATATATTTT. Its translation is CASSMQRGNTIYF.

This chain links TRBV10-3 with TRBJ2-4, with 7 bases identical to TRBD1. J gave up 0 bases and V 0 bases, and 2 bases lay outside the gene matches. The CDR3 contains 16 residues. CDR1 is ENHRY, CDR2 SYGVKD, per germline. This CDR3 is CAISESGQLAKNIQYF. CDR3 DNA sequence: TGTGCCATCAGTGAGTCGGGACAGTTAGCCAAAAACATTCAGTACTTC.

The rearrangement joins TRBV10-1 to TRBJ1-1, with D perhaps TRBD1 (6 bases). Trimming removed 7 bases at V and 0 bases at J, with 9 bases between. The CDR3 is 13 residues long. Germline V CDR1 and CDR2: WNHNN, SYGVQD (reference sequence). The CDR3 DNA is TGCGCCAGCAAGCAGGGGATGAACACTGAAGCTTTCTTT. Translated: CASKQGMNTEAFF.

The sample holds many counts of this clone. The V call is TRBV10-1, the J call TRBJ2-1, with TRBD2 identical over 12 bases. V was clipped by 3 bases and J by 2 bases; unmatched bases: 8. Per the germline V gene, CDR1 is WNHNN and CDR2 is SYGVQD (reference sequence). The CDR3 is made up of 18 amino acids. The CDR3 spells CASSDPSGRGMAYNEQFF. The CDR3, as DNA: TGCGCCAGCAGTGATCCTAGCGGGAGGGGGATGGCCTACAATGAGCAGTTCTTC.

The V call is TRBV18, the J call TRBJ2-7; TRBD2 aligns across 8 bases. The germline CDR1 and CDR2 sequences are KGHSH and LQKENI. The CDR3 has 17 amino acids. V shed 3 bases, J shed 7 bases, and the junction held 17 bases outside the gene matches. This CDR3 reads CASSPGLGLGTTLEQYF. CDR3 bases: TGTGCCAGCTCACCGGGACTAGGGTTAGGCACTACGCTTGAGCAGTACTTC.

V usage is TRBV28 and J usage is TRBJ2-7; maybe TRBD2 (5 bases). Germline CDR1 is MDHEN and CDR2 is SYDVKM. V lost 8 bases, J lost 4 bases, and 18 bases lay in between. The length of the CDR3 is 14 residues. The CDR3 sequence is CASARLRDQYEQYF. CDR3 DNA: TGTGCCAGCGCCCGATTGAGGGATCAATACGAGCAGTACTTC.

This chain uses TRBV10-1 with TRBJ2-5; 7 nucleotides align to TRBD2. CDR3 length: 14 residues. J lost 7 bases, V lost 0 bases, and 5 bases had no gene match. Germline assignment: CDR1 WNHNN and CDR2 SYGVQD (reference sequence). The CDR3 is CASSESGGSATQYF. The CDR3 DNA reads TGCGCCAGCAGTGAGTCGGGAGGGAGCGCGACCCAGTACTTC.

The V call is TRBV4-1, the J call TRBJ2-5; D is possibly TRBD1 (5 bases). The V end was cut by 0 bases, the J end by 0 bases, with 11 bases between. Per germline, CDR1 MGHRA and CDR2 YSYEKL. This CDR3 contains 16 residues. DNA for the CDR3: TGCGCCAGCAGCCAAGATCAGGGCGGCCACCAAGAGACCCAGTACTTC. Residues: CASSQDQGGHQETQYF.

This chain connects TRBV13 to TRBJ2-5, with 12 positions matching TRBD2. This CDR3 has 16 amino acids. V shed 5 bases, J shed 1 base, and the junction held 5 bases outside the gene matches. From germline, CDR1 is PRHDT and CDR2 FYEKMQ (reference sequence). The CDR3 loop is CASSLGLAGLQETQYF. The CDR3 region has the DNA TGTGCCAGCAGCCTCGGACTAGCGGGGCTCCAAGAGACCCAGTACTTC.

The CDR3 sequence: CASTKGLAGGGDTQYF. The CDR3 DNA is TGTGCCAGCACTAAGGGACTAGCGGGGGGTGGGGATACGCAGTATTTT. This chain links TRBV6-6 with TRBJ2-3; TRBD2 matches 15 bases. Trimming removed 7 bases from V and 6 bases from J; junction bases left unmatched: 8. The length of the CDR3 is 16 residues. Germline loops: CDR1 MNHNY, CDR2 SVGAGI (reference sequence).

This clone has more than one count but fewer than ten. This sample also contains other DNA sequences that code for the same CDR3. The V gene is TRBV19, the J gene TRBJ2-7; 7 nucleotides align to TRBD1. CDR3 length: 14 residues. Trimming cost V 3 bases and J 2 bases; bases outside gene matches: 4. Per the germline V gene, CDR1 is LNHDA and CDR2 is SQIVND (reference sequence). CDR3: CASSIQGGPYEQYF. The CDR3 nucleotides are TGTGCCAGTAGTATTCAAGGGGGCCCCTACGAGCAGTACTTC.

This clone was found once. The chain links TRBV4-2 to TRBJ2-2, with D perhaps assigned TRBD1 or TRBD2 (7 bases each). Germline CDR1 and CDR2: LGHNA and YNFKEQ. Deletions cut 3 bases from V and 1 base from J, with 12 bases between. This CDR3 comprises 16 residues. DNA of the CDR3: TGTGCCAGCAGCCACCCAGGGGGGGGGAACACCGGGGAGCTGTTTTTT. As protein: CASSHPGGGNTGELFF.

The chain is built from TRBV20-1 and TRBJ2-1; D call uncertain. The CDR3 has 11 residues. The germline V gene encodes CDR1 DFQATT and CDR2 SNEGSKA (reference sequence). CDR3 bases: TGCGTATTCTTACTTGGCAATGAGCAGTTCTTC. The encoded protein is CVFLLGNEQFF.